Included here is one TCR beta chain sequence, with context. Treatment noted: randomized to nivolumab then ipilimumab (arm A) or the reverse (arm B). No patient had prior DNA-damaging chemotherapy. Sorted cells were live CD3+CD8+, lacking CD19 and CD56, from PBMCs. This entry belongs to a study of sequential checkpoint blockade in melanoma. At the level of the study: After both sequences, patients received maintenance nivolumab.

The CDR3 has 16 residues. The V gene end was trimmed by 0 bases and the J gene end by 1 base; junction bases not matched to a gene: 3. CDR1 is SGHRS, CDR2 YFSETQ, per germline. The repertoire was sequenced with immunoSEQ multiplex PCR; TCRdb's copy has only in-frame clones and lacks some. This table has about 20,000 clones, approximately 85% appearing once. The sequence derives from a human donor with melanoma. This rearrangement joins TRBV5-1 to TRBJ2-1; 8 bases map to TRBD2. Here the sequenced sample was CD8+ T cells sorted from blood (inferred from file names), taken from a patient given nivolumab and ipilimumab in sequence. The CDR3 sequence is CASSLEGGGSYNEQFF. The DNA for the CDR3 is TGCGCCAGCAGCTTGGAGGGCGGGGGGTCCTACAATGAGCAGTTCTTC. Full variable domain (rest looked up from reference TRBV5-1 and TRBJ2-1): KAGVTQTPRYLIKTRGQQVTLSCSPISGHRSVSWYQQTPGQGLQFLFEYFSETQRNKGNFPGRFSGRQFSNSRSEMNVSTLELGDSALYLCASSLEGGGSYNEQFFGPGTRLTVL.